These T cell receptor beta chains were read from a single sample in a study of blood T cell repertoires in COVID-19. Sequencing used immunoSEQ multiplex PCR; TCRdb keeps in-frame clones, though not all of them. Among 150,000 to 200,000 clones listed, 88% were seen once. Specimen: PBMCs or T cells enriched from blood (not recorded which). The receptor set was obtained from a woman aged 18-35 years who had recovered from COVID-19. The CDR3 runs from the conserved cysteine through the conserved F or W. The order of the fields is D gene, J gene, V gene, clone size, CDR3 DNA, CDR3 protein. A D gene is named only where the DNA matches it firmly. Where a row states a size, it is once, few, many or the class of an expanded clone; other rows omit it.

>NA|TRBJ1-3|TRBV29-1|NA
TGCAGCGTTCGGGACTCTGGAAACACCATATATTTT
CSVRDSGNTIYF
>NA|TRBJ2-7|TRBV28|NA
TGTGCCAGCAGTTCAGAAACCTACGAGCAGTACTTC
CASSSETYEQYF
>NA|TRBJ1-1|TRBV19|NA
TGTGCCAGTAGCGCGAGGAACACTGAAGCTTTCTTT
CASSARNTEAFF
>TRBD2|TRBJ2-1|TRBV5-1|NA
TGCGCCAGCAGCTTACACGGGGGGGCCCCGTATGAGCAGTTCTTC
CASSLHGGAPYEQFF
>TRBD2|TRBJ2-1|TRBV6-4|NA
TGTGCCAGCAGTCTAGCGGGAAAGGATGAGCAGTTCTTC
CASSLAGKDEQFF
>NA|TRBJ1-1|TRBV7-3|NA
TGTGCCAGCAGCTTAGAGGGAGGCCTGAACACTGAAGCTTTCTTT
CASSLEGGLNTEAFF
>NA|TRBJ1-4|TRBV6-6|NA
TGTGCCAGCCGCAGTGGGGGGGGCGCGGGTGAAAAACTGTTTTTT
CASRSGGGAGEKLFF
>TRBD1|TRBJ2-1|TRBV7-9|once
TGTGCCAGCAGCTTCAGGGGGACAGGGGTTCCGGATGAGCAGTTCTTC
CASSFRGTGVPDEQFF
>NA|TRBJ1-1|TRBV6-5|NA
TGTGCCAGCAGTTACGGGGCGGGGGGAGACACTGAAGCTTTCTTT
CASSYGAGGDTEAFF
>NA|TRBJ1-3|TRBV7-2|NA
TGTGCCAGCAGCTTAGGGGGGGGCAGCAGTGGAAACACCATATATTTT
CASSLGGGSSGNTIYF
>NA|TRBJ1-1|TRBV27|NA
TGTGCCAGCAGTCCCGACAGTTGGGCACGGGCCGGAGCTTTCTTT
CASSPDSWARAGAFF
>NA|TRBJ2-7|TRBV2|NA
TGTGCCAGCAGCCGTCAGGGGTTAAACGAGCAGTACTTC
CASSRQGLNEQYF
>TRBD1|TRBJ1-1|TRBV2|NA
TGTGCCAGCAGTGAAACAGGGGGCGCGTCGGGGAACACTGAAGCTTTCTTT
CASSETGGASGNTEAFF
>TRBD1|TRBJ1-5|TRBV30|once
TGTGCCTGGACCCCCGGGACAGGGGATCGTATGGGCAATCAGCCCCAGCATTTT
CAWTPGTGDRMGNQPQHF
>NA|TRBJ1-5|TRBV2|NA
TGTGCCAGCAACCGAGGCAATCAGCCCCAGCATTTT
CASNRGNQPQHF
>TRBD1|TRBJ1-1|TRBV6-5|few
TGTGCCAGCGGGCAGGGGGCCCTGAACACTGAAGCTTTCTTT
CASGQGALNTEAFF
>NA|TRBJ2-1|TRBV11-3|NA
TGTGCCAGCAGCTCCGCCAGTAATGAGCAGTTCTTC
CASSSASNEQFF
>TRBD1|TRBJ1-1|TRBV6-4|many
TGTGCCAGCAGTGACTCGGCCGGGACAGCGAACACTGAAGCTTTCTTT
CASSDSAGTANTEAFF
>NA|TRBJ1-1|TRBV2|NA
TGTGCCAGCAGTGAAGAGGGTGGGCTAGGGGGAGCTTTCTTT
CASSEEGGLGGAFF
>NA|TRBJ1-1|TRBV5-5|NA
TGTGCCAGCAGCTTCTACAGGGATTACACTGAAGCTTTCTTT
CASSFYRDYTEAFF
>TRBD1|TRBJ1-2|TRBV5-6|NA
TGTGCCAGCAGCCCCGGGACAGGGTCCCTTAACTATGGCTACACCTTC
CASSPGTGSLNYGYTF
>TRBD2|TRBJ2-1|TRBV27|NA
TGTGCCAGCAGTCCTCAGGACGGACTAGCGGGAGGGCTAATTGAGCAGTTCTTC
CASSPQDGLAGGLIEQFF
>NA|TRBJ1-5|TRBV28|NA
TGTGCCAGCAGCCTCTGGGAGGGCGGCAATCAGCCCCAGCATTTT
CASSLWEGGNQPQHF
>NA|TRBJ1-5|TRBV2|once
TGTGCCAGCAGTGAGGCAGGGTTAAGCAATCAGCCCCAGCATTTT
CASSEAGLSNQPQHF
>NA|TRBJ1-6|TRBV28|NA
TGTGCCAGCAGTTTAGCAGGGTTTTCACCCCTCCACTTT
CASSLAGFSPLHF
>NA|TRBJ2-5|TRBV6-2/TRBV6-3|NA
TGTGCCAGCAGTTACTCGATACGTGAAGAGCCCCTTGGAGAGACCCAGTACTTC
CASSYSIREEPLGETQYF
>TRBD1|TRBJ2-7|TRBV15|NA
TGTGCCACCAGCGGTAAACGGGACAGTCCCTACGAGCAGTACTTC
CATSGKRDSPYEQYF
>NA|TRBJ2-7|TRBV5-1|NA
TGCGCCAGCAGCTTGGTAGGGCAGGGTGTGGACGAGCAGTACTTC
CASSLVGQGVDEQYF
>TRBD1|TRBJ1-6|TRBV6-5|NA
TGTGCCAGCAGACAGGGGCGGAATTCACCCCTCCACTTT
CASRQGRNSPLHF
>NA|TRBJ1-1|TRBV9|NA
TGTGCCAGCAGCGTAGAACCGGGTTACGTGAACACTGAAGCTTTCTTT
CASSVEPGYVNTEAFF
>TRBD1|TRBJ1-2|TRBV19|NA
TGTGCCAGTAGCATCCGGGACAGCTATGGCTACACCTTC
CASSIRDSYGYTF
>NA|TRBJ1-1|TRBV4-2|NA
TGTGCCAGCAGCCAAGAAGGAGGTTACACTGAAGCTTTCTTT
CASSQEGGYTEAFF
>NA|TRBJ1-1|TRBV6-4|NA
TGTGCCAGCAGTGCCGCGTCTTTCACTGAAGCTTTCTTT
CASSAASFTEAFF
>NA|TRBJ2-3|TRBV6-6|NA
TGTGCCAGCAGTTTCCGCAGGGTGGGCACAGATACGCAGTATTTT
CASSFRRVGTDTQYF
>TRBD2|TRBJ2-1|TRBV9|NA
TGTGCCAGCAGCCCCGCACTTAGCGGGAGCGACAATGAGCAGTTCTTC
CASSPALSGSDNEQFF
>NA|TRBJ1-2|TRBV5-6|few
TGTGCCAGCCTCGATTCAGGGTTTCAAGCTAACTATGGCTACACCTTC
CASLDSGFQANYGYTF
>TRBD1|TRBJ1-2|TRBV6-5|NA
TGTGCCAGCAGCAGGACAGGGGGGCTTGATGGCTACACCTTC
CASSRTGGLDGYTF
>NA|TRBJ1-1|TRBV6-5|NA
TGTGCCAGCAGTTTTCAGGGTTCCGCTGAAGCTTTCTTT
CASSFQGSAEAFF
>TRBD2|TRBJ2-2|TRBV19|once
TGTGCCAGTAACGGGGGACTAGACACCGGGGAGCTGTTTTTT
CASNGGLDTGELFF